Listed here is a single T cell receptor beta chain. The antigen is unknown. This sample was included in a study of CD8+CD57+ T cells in acquired aplastic anemia. Whole-study context: Sorted CD4+ and CD8+ cells yielded DNA averaging around 3.2 ug. An average of roughly 11 million reads for CD4+ cells was obtained from healthy donors.

For CDR3 and TCR beta VDJ profiling, genomic DNA was the template used. A single record per CDR3 protein comes from TCRdb applying MiXCR to the reads. The sample holds about 210,000 distinct CDR3 sequences; approximately 35% are singletons and the top ten take 1.1%. CDR3 size: 12 residues. Germline lookup yields CDR1 MNHEY and CDR2 SMNVEV (reference sequence). Trimming cost V 6 bases and J 7 bases, with 12 bases left between them. Study-wide results and limits: Patients and controls shared 25 to 35 CD8+ CDR3 sequences, highly expressed in patients.

The chain is built from TRBV27 and TRBJ1-1; perhaps TRBD1 as D (5 bases). Material: sorted CD4+, CD8+, or CD8+CD57+ T cells (not recorded which) from PBMCs. This TCR was recovered from a human donor in good health, serving as a control. CDR3 bases: TGTGCCAGCAGAAACAGGCTAAATGAAGCTTTCTTT. Its protein is CASRNRLNEAFF.